A single sample is the source of the 23 T cell receptor beta chains below, sequenced in a study of CD8+CD57+ T cells in acquired aplastic anemia. The template for TCR beta VDJ and CDR3 sequence profiling was genomic DNA. TCRdb called the reads again in MiXCR, with one record for every CDR3 protein. Of a few hundred thousand distinct CDR3 sequences listed, 60% to 80% are singletons. The sequencing sample was made of sorted CD4+, CD8+, or CD8+CD57+ T cells (not recorded which) from PBMCs. These TCRs come from a human donor in good health, serving as a control.

Regarding this clonotype: The junction and the germline gene differ at one end; a read error may be behind it. The J gene is TRBJ2-7, the V gene TRBV14; 7 positions agree with TRBD2. CDR3 length equals 14 residues. Germline loops: CDR1 SGHDN, CDR2 FVKESK. The CDR3 reads CASSESGLDYGQNF. DNA of the CDR3: TGTGCCAGCAGCGAGTCTGGACTAGACTATGGCCAGAACTTC.

At least ten counts were recorded for this clonotype. This CDR3 is CASSLGASGNTIYF. DNA of the CDR3: TGTGCCAGCAGCCTCGGGGCTAGCGGAAACACCATATATTTT. The rearrangement joins TRBV11-3 to TRBJ1-3, with TRBD1 as a possible D gene (5 bases). V dropped 5 bases and J dropped 4 bases, with 12 bases sitting between them. The CDR3 loop spans 14 amino acids. Germline V lookup: CDR1 SGHNT, CDR2 YENEEA.

The chain employs TRBV7-6 and TRBJ1-2; D unresolved. V lost 1 base and J 10 bases, leaving 19 bases between the germline ends. Germline CDR1 is SGHVS and CDR2 is FNYEAQ. The CDR3 spans 15 residues. CDR3 sequence: CASSLEREDEQYYTF. CDR3 nucleotides: TGTGCCAGCAGCTTAGAACGGGAAGACGAGCAGTACTACACCTTC.

Notes on this clonotype: This may come from a read error, since a much larger clone is one base off. The chain joins TRBV12-3 or TRBV12-4 to TRBJ2-2; 12 bases line up with TRBD1. The CDR3 sequence is 15 residues long. Germline trimming cut 7 bases from V and 5 bases from J; bases unmatched to any gene: 5. The CDR3: CASISGQGATGELFF. CDR3 DNA sequence: TGTGCCAGCATATCGGGACAGGGGGCAACCGGGGAGCTGTTTTTT.

The CDR3 here is CASSMTEDNSPLHF. CDR3 sequence (DNA): TGTGCCAGTAGTATGACAGAGGATAATTCACCCCTCCACTTT. This chain uses TRBV7-3 with TRBJ1-6; perhaps TRBD1 as D (5 bases). This CDR3 has 14 amino acids. Germline values: CDR1 SGHTA, CDR2 FQGTGA. V lost 9 bases, J lost 5 bases, and 14 bases lay in between.

The rearrangement uses TRBV20-1 and TRBJ2-2; D call uncertain. Trimming stripped 3 bases from V and 0 bases from J, with 8 bases between. The CDR3 covers 14 residues. The V gene's germline CDR1 is DFQATT and CDR2 SNEGSKA (reference sequence). CDR3 DNA sequence: TGCAGTGCTAGTCATGAATCGAACACCGGGGAGCTGTTTTTT. Translation: CSASHESNTGELFF.

The table lists this clonotype with a few counts. The chain links TRBV9 to TRBJ2-1; 8 positions agree with TRBD1. The germline V gene has CDR1 SGDLS and CDR2 YYNGEE. V gave up 4 bases and J gave up 0 bases; unmatched junction bases: 6. CDR3 length equals 16 residues. CDR3: CASSLRTGSSYNEQFF. The CDR3, as DNA: TGTGCCAGCAGCTTAAGGACAGGGAGCTCCTACAATGAGCAGTTCTTC.

This chain joins TRBV15 and TRBJ1-1; D remains ambiguous. Germline V CDR1 and CDR2: LNHNV, YYDKDF (reference sequence). Trimming stripped 2 bases from V and 14 bases from J, with 15 bases between. The CDR3 extends over 12 amino acids. CDR3 amino acids: CATSRHEEEEFF. Here the CDR3 DNA reads TGTGCCACCAGCAGACATGAGGAGGAAGAGTTCTTT. The full variable domain, its missing parts supplied by reference TRBV15 and TRBJ1-1, is DAMVIQNPRYQVTQFGKPVTLSCSQTLNHNVMYWYQQKSSQAPKLLFHYYDKDFNNEADTPDNFQSRRPNTSFCFLDIRSPGLGDTAMYLCATSRHEEEEFFGQGTRLTVV.

The chain recombines TRBV7-2 with TRBJ2-7; possible D gene TRBD2, 7 bases. In germline, CDR1 is SGHTA, CDR2 FQGNSA. This CDR3 is built from 18 residues. V was pared by 1 base and J by 3 bases, with 22 bases between. CDR3: CASSLEGGADLPLYEQYF. The CDR3 coding sequence is TGTGCCAGCAGCTTAGAGGGGGGGGCAGATTTACCCCTCTACGAGCAGTACTTC.

The sample holds one count of this clonotype. V is TRBV2 and J is TRBJ1-6; TRBD1 matches 8 bases. Germline CDR1 and CDR2: SNHLY and FYNNEI. The CDR3 has 16 residues. Losses at the gene ends were 6 bases for V and 19 bases for J; bases not matched to a gene: 23. The CDR3 loop reads CASSLPTGAGHPPHHF. The CDR3 region has the DNA TGTGCCAGCAGCTTACCGACAGGGGCGGGCCATCCCCCCCATCACTTT.

This clonotype came up once. This chain connects TRBV12-3 or TRBV12-4 to TRBJ2-7, with TRBD1 as a possible D gene (6 bases). Trimming cost V 4 bases and J 3 bases, with 10 bases left between them. The CDR3 length is 13 residues. The CDR3 is CASSYQGIYEQYF. DNA for the CDR3: TGTGCCAGCAGTTATCAGGGGATCTACGAGCAGTACTTC.

Concerning this clonotype: The CDR3 does not end in the conserved phenylalanine or tryptophan, so this is likely a read error. Because the CDR3's place on the DNA is in doubt, the DNA is left out and the CDR3 is given as listed by TCRdb. This chain connects TRBV2 to TRBJ1-6; whether TRBD1, the table's D call, matches the DNA was not checked. CDR1 is SNHLY and CDR2 is FYNNEI in the germline V gene. The CDR3 numbers 16 amino acids, ends counted. CDR3 residues: CASKPGQGDFEQYFRP.

V is TRBV7-9 and J is TRBJ2-5, with D possibly being TRBD1 or TRBD2 (5 bases each). Trimming left V 6 bases short and J 14 bases short, with 28 bases between. CDR1 and CDR2 from the germline V gene are SEHNR and FQNEAQ (reference sequence). The CDR3 runs 15 residues. CDR3 coding DNA: TGTGCCAGCAGTAGAAAGAGGGGTGAAGCTTACTTTGGATACTTC. As protein: CASSRKRGEAYFGYF.

This clonotype was recorded once. The rearrangement joins TRBV20-1 to TRBJ1-1, with D unclear. In germline, CDR1 is DFQATT, CDR2 SNEGSKA (reference sequence). The CDR3 loop spans 13 amino acids. The CDR3 bases are TGCAGCGCGGAGGGCTTCGGGGAGCTGGAAGCTTTCTTT. Amino acids: CSAEGFGELEAFF.

The chain links TRBV11-2 to TRBJ1-2; 12 bases are a match to TRBD1. CDR1 and CDR2 from the germline V gene are SGHAT and FQNNGV. Trimming removed 8 bases from V and 1 base from J; junction bases left unmatched: 5. CDR3 length equals 15 residues. The CDR3 reads CASAGQGAINYGYTF. CDR3 coding DNA: TGTGCCAGCGCGGGACAGGGGGCGATTAACTATGGCTACACCTTC.

As to this clonotype: The junction differs from germline at one of its ends, possibly a read error. The chain has TRBV7-3 and TRBJ1-6; TRBD1 matches at 7 bases. CDR3 size: 14 residues. Germline V gene sequence: CDR1 SGHTA, CDR2 FQGTGA. The CDR3 nucleotides read TGTGCCAGCAGCGCGGAACAGGGGCATTGCGGCTACACCTTT. Protein: CASSAEQGHCGYTF.

The chain is built from TRBV6-1 and TRBJ2-6; D gene unclear. V shed 9 bases and J shed 3 bases, with 18 bases lying between them. This CDR3 is built from 16 residues. Germline assignment: CDR1 MNHNS and CDR2 SASEGT. The CDR3 reads CARSLRSGGGANVLTF. DNA of the CDR3: TGTGCCAGGAGCCTTCGATCGGGTGGTGGGGCCAACGTCCTGACTTTC.

This clonotype was seen just once. V is TRBV12-3 or TRBV12-4 and J is TRBJ2-1; 14 nucleotides line up with TRBD2. The CDR3 spans 17 residues. Trimming removed 6 bases from V and 5 bases from J; junction bases left unmatched: 9. The CDR3 loop reads CASRRAGLAGGHNEQFF. Here the CDR3 DNA reads TGTGCCAGCAGACGGGCTGGACTAGCGGGGGGCCACAATGAGCAGTTCTTC.

As to this clonotype: The junction departs from germline at one end; a sequencing error may be responsible. This sequence joins TRBV19 and TRBJ2-3, with D possibly matching TRBD2 (6 bases). The CDR3 spans 16 residues. Germline CDR1 is LNHDA and CDR2 is SQIVND (reference sequence). The CDR3 DNA reads TGTGCCACCCGCAGCAGGGACTCGTCAGGCACAGATACTCAGTATTTT. This translates into CATRSRDSSGTDTQYF.

The table lists this clonotype with many counts. The V and J genes are TRBV19 and TRBJ2-3, with 8 nucleotides matching TRBD2. CDR1 is LNHDA, CDR2 SQIVND, per germline (reference sequence). This CDR3 comprises 13 residues. After removal of 5 bases from V and 5 bases from J, the junction contained 3 bases not matched to a gene. The CDR3 loop reads CASSSGGRDTQYF. CDR3 DNA: TGTGCCAGTAGTTCGGGGGGGCGAGATACGCAGTATTTT.

The V call is TRBV20-1, the J call TRBJ2-5; maybe TRBD1 (6 bases). The germline V gene encodes CDR1 DFQATT and CDR2 SNEGSKA (reference sequence). The CDR3 sequence is 16 residues long. With 5 bases removed from V and 5 bases from J, the gap between germline ends came to 24 bases. The DNA of the CDR3 is TGCAGTGCTGGATCTGGGGGCATGGAGTCGTTGGAGACCCAGTACTTC. Translated: CSAGSGGMESLETQYF.

V is TRBV2 and J is TRBJ2-7, with unresolved D. Germline CDR1 reads SNHLY; CDR2 reads FYNNEI. This CDR3 comprises 14 residues. V was shortened by 8 bases and J by 6 bases, with 20 bases between the two germline ends. CDR3 nucleotides: TGTGCCAGCCACGGGCCGGGCCGCATGTCCGAGCAGTACTTC. This codes for CASHGPGRMSEQYF.

This chain uses TRBV7-9 with TRBJ2-5, with 12 bases lining up with TRBD2. After removal of 4 bases from V and 7 bases from J, the junction contained 4 bases not matched to a gene. The CDR3 loop spans 14 amino acids. Germline V lookup: CDR1 SEHNR, CDR2 FQNEAQ (reference sequence). The CDR3 spells CASSSSGGGGTQYF. The CDR3 DNA reads TGTGCCAGCAGCTCTAGCGGGGGGGGAGGGACCCAGTACTTC.